The clone carrying this TCR beta chain was seen a handful of times. Its specificity is not known. One junction end disagrees with the germline gene, perhaps due to a read error. Germline assignment: CDR1 SNHLY and CDR2 FYNNEI. The CDR3 runs 14 residues. This record belongs to a study of T cell repertoires in cytomegalovirus infection. Each CDR3 protein gets one entry after TCRdb re-called the reads with MiXCR. Here the sample spans some 130,000 distinct CDR3 sequences, around 30% being singletons. This receptor was obtained from a human donor in good health (CMV status not recorded). Some clones in this sample may be carry-over from other donors' samples. The gene calls are TRBV2 and TRBJ1-5; D is undetermined. The source was CD8+ T cells from cultured PBMCs, collected from culture after CMV antigen stimulation. The CDR3 loop reads CASREGLSNQPQHF. CDR3 nucleotide sequence: TGTGCCAGCCGTGAGGGTCTTAGCAATCAGCCCCAGCATTTT.